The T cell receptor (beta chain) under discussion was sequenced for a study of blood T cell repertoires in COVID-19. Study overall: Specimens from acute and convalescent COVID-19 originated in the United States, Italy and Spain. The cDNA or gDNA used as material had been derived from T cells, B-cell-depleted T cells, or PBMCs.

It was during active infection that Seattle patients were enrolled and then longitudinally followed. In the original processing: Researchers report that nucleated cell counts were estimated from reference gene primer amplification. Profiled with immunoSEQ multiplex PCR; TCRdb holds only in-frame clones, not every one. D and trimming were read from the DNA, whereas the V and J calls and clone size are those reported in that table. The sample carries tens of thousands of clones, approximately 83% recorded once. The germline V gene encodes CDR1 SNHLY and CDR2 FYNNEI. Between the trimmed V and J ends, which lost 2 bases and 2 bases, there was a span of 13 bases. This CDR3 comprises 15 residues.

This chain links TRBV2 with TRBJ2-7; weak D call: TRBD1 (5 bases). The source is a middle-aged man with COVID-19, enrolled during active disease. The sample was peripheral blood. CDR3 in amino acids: CASSENTGATYEQYF. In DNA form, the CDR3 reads TGTGCCAGCAGTGAAAATACAGGCGCAACCTACGAGCAGTACTTC.